This TCR beta chain was documented in a study of blood T cell repertoires in COVID-19. Per germline, CDR1 SGHRS and CDR2 YFSETQ. This CDR3 contains 15 residues. With V trimmed by 4 bases and J by 3 bases, 8 bases remained unmatched. Per the authors' pipeline: Counts of nucleated cells, estimated from reference gene primer amplification, were obtained. The protocol was immunoSEQ multiplex PCR, while the TCRdb copy is restricted to in-frame clones and leaves out a portion. For V, J and clone size, that table is used; D and trimming come from the DNA. The sample shows about 140,000 clones, approximately 85% of them seen only once.

The TCR originated in a man aged 50 to 59 with acute or convalescent COVID-19. The chain recombines TRBV5-1 with TRBJ1-1, with TRBD1 identical over 8 bases. Sequencing was carried out using peripheral blood. In nucleotides, the CDR3 is TGCGCCAGCAGCCAAGGACAGGGTTGGGACACTGAAGCTTTCTTT. It specifies CASSQGQGWDTEAFF.